This TCR beta chain was documented in a study of blood T cell repertoires in COVID-19. Study-wide background: Sites across the United States, Italy and Spain contributed samples from acute and convalescent COVID-19.

CDR3 size: 14 residues. V was clipped by 1 base and J by 3 bases, with 10 bases between them. Germline values: CDR1 LNHNV, CDR2 YYDKDF (reference sequence). Only in-frame clones appear in the TCRdb table, and some are missing; sequencing was by immunoSEQ multiplex PCR. In the table there are fewer than 75,000 clones, approximately 87% of which are singletons. This sequence originates from a middle-aged man with active COVID-19. The chain has TRBV15 and TRBJ2-7; D is perhaps TRBD2 (6 bases). Sequencing input: peripheral blood. This CDR3 is CATSRGGDFYEQYF. CDR3 DNA: TGTGCCACCAGCAGAGGGGGGGATTTCTACGAGCAGTACTTC.